These 20 T cell receptor beta chains were sequenced from one sample in a study of cytomegalovirus exposure and HLA in healthy donors. The study ran its PCR with 60 Vbeta and 13 Jbeta primers. The data were produced by immunoSEQ multiplex PCR, yet TCRdb's version contains in-frame clones alone and is incomplete. This table holds more than 100,000 clones, more than 80% found once. The sequenced sample was PBMCs. All receptors derive from a man aged 40-49 years in good health and CMV-seronegative.

The V gene is TRBV9, the J gene TRBJ2-3; D not resolved. V dropped 3 bases and J dropped 0 bases, with 2 bases sitting between them. The germline V gene encodes CDR1 SGDLS and CDR2 YYNGEE. This CDR3 has 12 amino acids. The CDR3 DNA sequence: TGTGCCAGCAGCGCTAGCACAGATACGCAGTATTTT. It codes for CASSASTDTQYF.

The gene calls are TRBV6-1 and TRBJ1-1; 10 nucleotides agree with TRBD1. This CDR3 region has 17 residues. Germline CDR1 and CDR2: MNHNS and SASEGT. The V gene end was trimmed by 0 bases and the J gene end by 3 bases; junction bases not matched to a gene: 7. The CDR3 DNA is TGTGCCAGCAGTGAAGCGGGGACAGGGGTTCTGTACACTGAAGCTTTCTTT. It codes for CASSEAGTGVLYTEAFF.

The rearrangement uses TRBV27 and TRBJ2-7; TRBD2 aligns across 14 bases. V was clipped by 9 bases and J by 7 bases; unmatched bases: 8. Germline V CDR1 and CDR2: MNHEY, SMNVEV (reference sequence). The CDR3 contains 14 residues. The CDR3 region has the DNA TGTGCCAGTACCCGACTAGCGGGAGGGGGGGAGCAGTACTTC. Translation gives CASTRLAGGGEQYF.

V is TRBV2 and J is TRBJ1-4; 9 positions match TRBD1. Germline-derived CDR1 and CDR2 are SNHLY and FYNNEI. V was clipped by 4 bases and J by 5 bases; unmatched bases: 2. The CDR3 has 14 residues. The CDR3 spells CASSGGTGNEKLFF. The DNA for the CDR3 is TGTGCCAGCAGTGGGGGGACAGGGAATGAAAAACTGTTTTTT.

V and J are TRBV2 and TRBJ2-7; TRBD2 matches 12 bases. The V segment lost 8 bases and the J segment 2 bases; nucleotides outside the gene matches: 7. This CDR3 comprises 15 residues. The V gene's germline CDR1 is SNHLY and CDR2 FYNNEI. The CDR3, as DNA: TGTGCCAGCGGAGGGACTAGCGGGCCGGCCTACGAGCAGTACTTC. It encodes CASGGTSGPAYEQYF.

The chain has TRBV27 and TRBJ2-1; 7 bases are shared with TRBD2. This CDR3 is 13 amino acids long. CDR1 and CDR2 from the germline V gene are MNHEY and SMNVEV (reference sequence). The trim removed 2 bases at V and 10 bases at J, leaving 5 bases unmatched. The CDR3 nucleotides read TGTGCCAGCAGTTTACTAGCGGCGATGGAGCAGTTCTTC. Translating it yields CASSLLAAMEQFF.

This chain joins TRBV5-4 and TRBJ2-3, with a possible D match to TRBD2 (6 bases). This CDR3 has 15 residues. Germline CDR1 is SGHNT and CDR2 is YYREEE (reference sequence). V was clipped by 2 bases and J by 0 bases, with 10 bases between them. DNA of the CDR3: TGTGCCAGCAGCTTTGGCGGGACTAGCACAGATACGCAGTATTTT. It translates to CASSFGGTSTDTQYF.

In this sample, this clone turned up once. This chain links TRBV4-2 with TRBJ1-2; no reliable D call. Trimming removed 0 bases at V and 5 bases at J, with 4 bases between. Germline V lookup: CDR1 LGHNA, CDR2 YNFKEQ. This CDR3 has 12 amino acids. CDR3 nucleotides: TGTGCCAGCAGCCAAGATCGGTATGGCTACACCTTC. It translates to CASSQDRYGYTF.

The rearrangement uses TRBV7-9 and TRBJ1-5, with a tentative D call TRBD1 (6 bases). V shed 3 bases and J shed 5 bases, with 8 bases lying between them. Germline lookup yields CDR1 SEHNR and CDR2 FQNEAQ (reference sequence). This CDR3 comprises 13 residues. CDR3 amino acids: CASSFAGDQPQHF. Written as DNA, the CDR3 is TGTGCCAGCAGCTTCGCAGGGGATCAGCCCCAGCATTTT.

This sequence joins TRBV7-9 and TRBJ1-1, with D possibly TRBD1 on 6 matching bases. The CDR3 totals 16 residues. Germline values: CDR1 SEHNR, CDR2 FQNEAQ (reference sequence). V was clipped by 4 bases and J by 0 bases, with 15 bases between them. CDR3 amino acids: CASSSPGGALNTEAFF. CDR3 sequence (DNA): TGTGCCAGCAGCTCCCCCGGGGGGGCCTTGAACACTGAAGCTTTCTTT.

V usage is TRBV15 and J usage is TRBJ1-5; D ambiguous. The CDR3 has 13 residues. The V and J ends lost 3 bases and 6 bases respectively, with 9 bases between them. Per germline, CDR1 LNHNV and CDR2 YYDKDF (reference sequence). The CDR3 loop reads CATSSASPQPQHF. The CDR3 region has the DNA TGTGCCACCAGCAGCGCCAGTCCTCAGCCCCAGCATTTT.

V is TRBV7-9 and J is TRBJ1-1; 12 bases line up with TRBD1. The length of the CDR3 is 17 residues. Germline CDR1 reads SEHNR; CDR2 reads FQNEAQ (reference sequence). J was trimmed by 0 bases and V by 4 bases; bases with no gene match: 6. The CDR3 DNA is TGTGCCAGCAGCTCGGGACAGGGGGCTGGAGTGAACACTGAAGCTTTCTTT. It encodes CASSSGQGAGVNTEAFF.

This sequence joins TRBV10-3 and TRBJ2-7; D not certain. The V gene lost 2 bases and the J gene lost 6 bases, with 11 bases spanning the gap. The CDR3 covers 13 residues. Germline assignment: CDR1 ENHRY and CDR2 SYGVKD. CDR3 region: CAISEPLIGEQYF. Here the CDR3 DNA reads TGTGCCATCAGTGAGCCTCTGATCGGCGAGCAGTACTTC.

This clone is a singleton in its sample. This sequence joins TRBV19 and TRBJ2-1, with 9 nucleotides matching TRBD2. CDR1 is LNHDA, CDR2 SQIVND, per germline (reference sequence). After removal of 8 bases from V and 8 bases from J, the junction contained 13 bases not matched to a gene. CDR3 length: 15 amino acids. The CDR3 loop reads CASLASGIGGDEQFF. The CDR3 DNA reads TGTGCCAGTTTGGCTAGCGGGATTGGGGGAGATGAGCAGTTCTTC.

The V and J genes are TRBV11-2 and TRBJ1-3; D gene unclear. This CDR3 contains 15 residues. Per germline, CDR1 SGHAT and CDR2 FQNNGV. The germline V and J ends were trimmed by 4 bases and 3 bases, with 13 bases remaining between them. The CDR3 bases are TGTGCCAGCAGCTCCCAGCCCGGGTTTGGAAACACCATATATTTT. Its translation: CASSSQPGFGNTIYF.

The chain recombines TRBV4-1 with TRBJ1-2, with 11 bases that match TRBD1. With V trimmed by 4 bases and J by 5 bases, 6 bases remained unmatched. The germline CDR1 and CDR2 sequences are MGHRA and YSYEKL. The CDR3 has 15 amino acids. This CDR3 is CASSPGTGGDYGYTF. CDR3 DNA: TGCGCCAGCAGCCCCGGGACAGGGGGGGATTATGGCTACACCTTC.

Note on this clone: Other DNA sequences in the sample encode the same CDR3. This chain connects TRBV2 to TRBJ2-7; TRBD2 is a possible D gene (5 bases). The germline CDR1 and CDR2 sequences are SNHLY and FYNNEI. Trimming took off 6 bases at V and 5 bases at J, with 11 bases between the two ends. The CDR3 runs to 12 residues. CDR3: CASRYRGHEQYF. For the CDR3, the DNA is TGTGCCAGCAGGTACAGAGGGCACGAGCAGTACTTC.

This chain uses TRBV19 with TRBJ2-5; TRBD1 agrees at 7 bases. The CDR3 consists of 16 residues. The V and J ends lost 3 bases and 0 bases, in that order; junction bases with no gene match: 7. The V gene's germline CDR1 is LNHDA and CDR2 SQIVND (reference sequence). The CDR3 nucleotides read TGTGCCAGTAGTATCAACCGGGGACAGCACCAAGAGACCCAGTACTTC. It codes for CASSINRGQHQETQYF.

The chain has TRBV6-1 and TRBJ2-3; the D gene is possibly TRBD2 (6 bases). The germline CDR1 and CDR2 sequences are MNHNS and SASEGT. The V end was cut by 2 bases, the J end by 0 bases, with 18 bases between. The CDR3 extends over 18 amino acids. The CDR3 DNA reads as TGTGCCAGCAGTGAAAGGCGGGGCGCCTTCCCTAGCACAGATACGCAGTATTTT. Translation: CASSERRGAFPSTDTQYF.

The V gene is TRBV6-1, the J gene TRBJ1-2, with 8 bases that match TRBD1. The CDR3 is 13 amino acids. After removal of 6 bases from V and 3 bases from J, the junction contained 3 bases not matched to a gene. Germline V gene data show CDR1 as MNHNS and CDR2 as SASEGT. The CDR3 region has the DNA TGTGCCAGCAGGGACAGGGTTTACTATGGCTACACCTTC. Amino acid sequence: CASRDRVYYGYTF.